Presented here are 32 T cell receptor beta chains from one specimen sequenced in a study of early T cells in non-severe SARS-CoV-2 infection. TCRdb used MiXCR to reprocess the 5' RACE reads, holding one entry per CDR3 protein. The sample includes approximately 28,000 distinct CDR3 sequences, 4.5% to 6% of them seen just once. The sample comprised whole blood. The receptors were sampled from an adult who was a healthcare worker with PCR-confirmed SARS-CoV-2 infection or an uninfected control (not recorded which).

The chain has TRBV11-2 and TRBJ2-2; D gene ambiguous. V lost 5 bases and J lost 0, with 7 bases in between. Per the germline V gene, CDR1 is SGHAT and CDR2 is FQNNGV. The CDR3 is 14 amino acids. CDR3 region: CASSPRSNTGELFF. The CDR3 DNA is TGTGCCAGCAGCCCGAGGTCGAACACCGGGGAGCTGTTTTTT.

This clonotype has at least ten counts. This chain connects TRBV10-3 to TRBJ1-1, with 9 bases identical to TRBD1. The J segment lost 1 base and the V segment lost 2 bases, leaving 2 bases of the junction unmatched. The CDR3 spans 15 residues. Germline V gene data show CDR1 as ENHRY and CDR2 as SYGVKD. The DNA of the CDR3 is TGTGCCATCAGTGAGGACAGGGGGTGGAACACTGAAGCTTTCTTT. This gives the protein CAISEDRGWNTEAFF.

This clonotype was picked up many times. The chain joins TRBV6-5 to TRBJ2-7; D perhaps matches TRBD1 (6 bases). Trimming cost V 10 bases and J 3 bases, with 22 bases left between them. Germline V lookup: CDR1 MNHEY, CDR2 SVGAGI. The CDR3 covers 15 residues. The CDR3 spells CATRSPRGTFYEQYF. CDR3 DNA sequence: TGTGCCACCAGATCACCGAGGGGGACATTCTACGAGCAGTACTTC.

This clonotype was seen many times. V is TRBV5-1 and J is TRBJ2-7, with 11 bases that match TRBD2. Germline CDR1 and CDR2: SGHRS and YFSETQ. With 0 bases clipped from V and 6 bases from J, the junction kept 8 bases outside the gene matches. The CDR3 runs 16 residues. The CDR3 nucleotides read TGCGCCAGCAGCTTGGGCGGGACTAGCGGCCCAGTCGAGCAGTACTTC. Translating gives CASSLGGTSGPVEQYF.

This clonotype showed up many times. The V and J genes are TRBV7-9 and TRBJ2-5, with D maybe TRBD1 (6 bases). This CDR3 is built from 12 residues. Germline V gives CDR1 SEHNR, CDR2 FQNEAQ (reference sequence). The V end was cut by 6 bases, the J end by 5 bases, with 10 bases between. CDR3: CASSTGLETQYF. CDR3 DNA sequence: TGTGCCAGCAGTACAGGGCTGGAGACCCAGTACTTC. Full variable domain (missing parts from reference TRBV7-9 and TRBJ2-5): DTGVSQNPRHKITKRGQNVTFRCDPISEHNRLYWYRQTLGQGPEFLTYFQNEAQLEKSRLLSDRFSAERPKGSFSTLEIQRTEQGDSAMYLCASSTGLETQYFGPGTRLLVL.

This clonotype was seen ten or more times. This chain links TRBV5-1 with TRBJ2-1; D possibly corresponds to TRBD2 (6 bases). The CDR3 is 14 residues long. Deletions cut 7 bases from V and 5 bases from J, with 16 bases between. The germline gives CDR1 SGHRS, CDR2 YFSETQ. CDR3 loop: CASRSGTLNNEQFF. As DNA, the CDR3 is TGCGCCAGCCGCTCCGGGACTTTAAACAATGAGCAGTTCTTC.

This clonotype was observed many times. CDR3 sequence: CASSSTRRETQYF. The CDR3 DNA follows: TGTGCCAGCAGCTCGACTAGGCGAGAGACCCAGTACTTC. This chain joins TRBV11-2 and TRBJ2-5; D perhaps matches TRBD2 (6 bases). Per the germline V gene, CDR1 is SGHAT and CDR2 is FQNNGV. Trimming pared 4 bases from V and 4 bases from J, leaving 10 bases between. This CDR3 is 13 amino acids long.

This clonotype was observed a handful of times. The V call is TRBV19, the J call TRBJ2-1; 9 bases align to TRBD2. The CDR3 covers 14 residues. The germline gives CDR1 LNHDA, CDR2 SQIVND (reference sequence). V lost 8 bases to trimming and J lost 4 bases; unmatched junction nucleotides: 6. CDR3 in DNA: TGTGCCAGTGTAAGCGGGGGGCTATACAATGAGCAGTTCTTC. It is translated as CASVSGGLYNEQFF.

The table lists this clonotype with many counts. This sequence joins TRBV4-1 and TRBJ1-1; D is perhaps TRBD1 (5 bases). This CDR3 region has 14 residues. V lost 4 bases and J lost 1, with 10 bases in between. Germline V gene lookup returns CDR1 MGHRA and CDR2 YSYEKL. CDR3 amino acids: CASSPFGQNTEAFF. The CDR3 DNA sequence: TGCGCCAGCAGCCCATTTGGACAGAACACTGAAGCTTTCTTT.

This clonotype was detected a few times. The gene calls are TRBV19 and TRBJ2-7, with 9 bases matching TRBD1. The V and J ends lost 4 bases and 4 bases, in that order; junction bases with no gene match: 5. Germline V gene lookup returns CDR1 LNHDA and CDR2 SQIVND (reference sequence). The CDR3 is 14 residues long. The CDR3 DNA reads TGTGCCAGTAGTAACCGGGACAGGGCTTACGAGCAGTACTTC. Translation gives CASSNRDRAYEQYF. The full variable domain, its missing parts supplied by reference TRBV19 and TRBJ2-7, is DGGITQSPKYLFRKEGQNVTLSCEQNLNHDAMYWYRQDPGQGLRLIYYSQIVNDFQKGDIAEGYSVSREKKESFPLTVTSAQKNPTAFYLCASSNRDRAYEQYFGPGTRLTVT.

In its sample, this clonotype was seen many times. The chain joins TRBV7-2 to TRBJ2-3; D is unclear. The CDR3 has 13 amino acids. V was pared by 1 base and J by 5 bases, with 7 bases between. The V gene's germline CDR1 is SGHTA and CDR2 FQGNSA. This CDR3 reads CASSLVFEDTQYF. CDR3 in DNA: TGTGCCAGCAGCTTAGTTTTCGAAGATACGCAGTATTTT. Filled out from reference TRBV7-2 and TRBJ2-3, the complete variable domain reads GAGVSQSPSNKVTEKGKDVELRCDPISGHTALYWYRQSLGQGLEFLIYFQGNSAPDKSGLPSDRFSAERTGGSVSTLTIQRTQQEDSAVYLCASSLVFEDTQYFGPGTRLTVL.

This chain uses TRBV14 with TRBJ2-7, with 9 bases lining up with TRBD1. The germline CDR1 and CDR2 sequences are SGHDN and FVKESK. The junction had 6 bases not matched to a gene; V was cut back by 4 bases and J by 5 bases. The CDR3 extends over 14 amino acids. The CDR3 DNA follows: TGTGCCAGCAGCCTTACCGGGACAGGGAACGAGCAGTACTTC. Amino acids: CASSLTGTGNEQYF. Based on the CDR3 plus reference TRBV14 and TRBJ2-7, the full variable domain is EAGVTQFPSHSVIEKGQTVTLRCDPISGHDNLYWYRRVMGKEIKFLLHFVKESKQDESGMPNNRFLAERTGGTYSTLKVQPAELEDSGVYFCASSLTGTGNEQYFGPGTRLTVT.

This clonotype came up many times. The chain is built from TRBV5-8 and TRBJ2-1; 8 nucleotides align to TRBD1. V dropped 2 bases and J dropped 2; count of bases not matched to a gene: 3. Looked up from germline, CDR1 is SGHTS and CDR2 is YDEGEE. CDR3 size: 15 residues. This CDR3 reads CASSFTGGTYNEQFF. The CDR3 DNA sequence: TGTGCCAGCAGCTTTACAGGGGGGACCTACAATGAGCAGTTCTTC. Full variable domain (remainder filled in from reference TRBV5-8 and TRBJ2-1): EAGVTQSPTHLIKTRGQQATLRCSPISGHTSVYWYQQALGLGLQFLLWYDEGEERNRGNFPPRFSGRQFPNYSSELNVNALELEDSALYLCASSFTGGTYNEQFFGPGTRLTVL.

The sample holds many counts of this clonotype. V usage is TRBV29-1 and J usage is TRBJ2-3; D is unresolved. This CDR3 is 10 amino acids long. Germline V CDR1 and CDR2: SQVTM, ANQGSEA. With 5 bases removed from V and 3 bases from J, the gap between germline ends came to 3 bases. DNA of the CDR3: TGCAGCGTTCAGACAGATACGCAGTATTTT. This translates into CSVQTDTQYF.

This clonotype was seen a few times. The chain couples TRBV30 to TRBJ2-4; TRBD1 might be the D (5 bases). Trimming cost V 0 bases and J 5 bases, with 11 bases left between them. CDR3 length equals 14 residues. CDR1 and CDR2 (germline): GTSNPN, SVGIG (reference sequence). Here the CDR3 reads CAWSVRQGQNIQYF. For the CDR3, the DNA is TGTGCCTGGAGTGTAAGGCAGGGTCAAAACATTCAGTACTTC.

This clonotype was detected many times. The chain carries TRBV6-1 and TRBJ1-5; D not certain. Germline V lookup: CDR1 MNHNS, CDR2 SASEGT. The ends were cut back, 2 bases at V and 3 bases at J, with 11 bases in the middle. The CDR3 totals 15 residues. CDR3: CASSEIPGTNQPQHF. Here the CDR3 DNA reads TGTGCCAGCAGTGAAATCCCGGGAACCAATCAGCCCCAGCATTTT.

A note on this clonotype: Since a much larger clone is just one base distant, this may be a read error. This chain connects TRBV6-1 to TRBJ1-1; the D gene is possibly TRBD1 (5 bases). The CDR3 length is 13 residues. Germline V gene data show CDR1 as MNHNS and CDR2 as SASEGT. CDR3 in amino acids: CTSSRQLYTEAFF. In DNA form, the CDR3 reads TGTACCAGCAGTAGACAGCTCTACACTGAAGCTTTCTTT.

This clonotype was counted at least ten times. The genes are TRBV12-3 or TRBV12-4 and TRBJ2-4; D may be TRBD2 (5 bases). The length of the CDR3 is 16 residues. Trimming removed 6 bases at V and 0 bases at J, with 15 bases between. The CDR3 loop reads CASSPTRTVAKNIQYF. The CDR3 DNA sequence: TGTGCCAGCAGCCCTACGCGGACTGTAGCCAAAAACATTCAGTACTTC.

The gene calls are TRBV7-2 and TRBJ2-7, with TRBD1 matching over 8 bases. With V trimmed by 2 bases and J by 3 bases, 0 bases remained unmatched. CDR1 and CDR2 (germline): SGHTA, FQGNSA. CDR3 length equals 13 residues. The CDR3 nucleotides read TGTGCCAGCAGCTTAACAGGGGGCTACGAGCAGTACTTC. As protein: CASSLTGGYEQYF.

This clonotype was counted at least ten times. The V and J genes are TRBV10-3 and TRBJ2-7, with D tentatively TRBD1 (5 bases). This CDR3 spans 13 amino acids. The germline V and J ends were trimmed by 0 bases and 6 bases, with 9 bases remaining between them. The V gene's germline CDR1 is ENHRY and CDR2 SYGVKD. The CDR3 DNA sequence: TGTGCCATCAGTGAGTCCCGACAGAGCGAGCAGTACTTC. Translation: CAISESRQSEQYF.

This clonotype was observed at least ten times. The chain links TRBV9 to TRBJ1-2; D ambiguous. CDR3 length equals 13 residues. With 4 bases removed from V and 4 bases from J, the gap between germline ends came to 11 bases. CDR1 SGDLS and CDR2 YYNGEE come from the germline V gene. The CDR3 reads CASSSFIAYGYTF. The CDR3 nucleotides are TGTGCCAGCAGCTCATTTATCGCCTATGGCTACACCTTC.

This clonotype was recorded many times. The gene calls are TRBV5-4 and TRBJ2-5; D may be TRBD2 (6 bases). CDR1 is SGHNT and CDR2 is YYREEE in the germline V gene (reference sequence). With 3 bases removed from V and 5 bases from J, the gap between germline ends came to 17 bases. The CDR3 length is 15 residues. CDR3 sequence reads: CASSSSTTLAETQYF. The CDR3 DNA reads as TGTGCCAGCAGCTCATCGACCACCCTAGCGGAGACCCAGTACTTC.

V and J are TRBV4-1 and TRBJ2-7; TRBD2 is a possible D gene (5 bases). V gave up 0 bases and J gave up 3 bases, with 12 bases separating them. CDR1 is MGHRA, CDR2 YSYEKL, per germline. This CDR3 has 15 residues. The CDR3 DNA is TGCGCCAGCAGCCAAGATCCGGGAAGAAGCTACGAGCAGTACTTC. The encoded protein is CASSQDPGRSYEQYF.

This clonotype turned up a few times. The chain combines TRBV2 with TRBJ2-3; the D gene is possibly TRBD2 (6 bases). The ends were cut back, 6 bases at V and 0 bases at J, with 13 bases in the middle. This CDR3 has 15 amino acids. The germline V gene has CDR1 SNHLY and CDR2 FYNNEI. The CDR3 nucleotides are TGTGCCAGCAGCGGGCTGGGACTTAGCACAGATACGCAGTATTTT. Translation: CASSGLGLSTDTQYF.

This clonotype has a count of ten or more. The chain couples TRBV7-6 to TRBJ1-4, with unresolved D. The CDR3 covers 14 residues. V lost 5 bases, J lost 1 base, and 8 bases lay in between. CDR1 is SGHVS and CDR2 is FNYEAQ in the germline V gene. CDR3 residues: CASSERVTNEKLFF. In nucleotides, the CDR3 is TGTGCCAGCAGCGAAAGGGTAACTAATGAAAAACTGTTTTTT.

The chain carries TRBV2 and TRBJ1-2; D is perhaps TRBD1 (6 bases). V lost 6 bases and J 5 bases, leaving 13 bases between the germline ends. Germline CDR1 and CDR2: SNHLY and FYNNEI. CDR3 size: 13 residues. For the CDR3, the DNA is TGTGCCAGCAGGATGGACAGCACTTATGGCTACACCTTC. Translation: CASRMDSTYGYTF.

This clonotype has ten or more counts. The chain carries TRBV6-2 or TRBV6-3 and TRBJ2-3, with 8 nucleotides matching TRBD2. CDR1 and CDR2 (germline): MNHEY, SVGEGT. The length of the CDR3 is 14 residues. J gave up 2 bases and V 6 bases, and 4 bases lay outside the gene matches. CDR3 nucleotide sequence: TGTGCCAGCAGCTCGGGGGGGCCCACAGATACGCAGTATTTT. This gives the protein CASSSGGPTDTQYF.

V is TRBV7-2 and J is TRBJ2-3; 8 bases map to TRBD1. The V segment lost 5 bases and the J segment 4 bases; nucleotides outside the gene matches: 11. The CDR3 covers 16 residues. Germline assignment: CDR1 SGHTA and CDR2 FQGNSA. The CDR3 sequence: CASSAPTDRVADTQYF. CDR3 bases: TGTGCCAGCAGCGCCCCCACGGACAGGGTTGCAGATACGCAGTATTTT.

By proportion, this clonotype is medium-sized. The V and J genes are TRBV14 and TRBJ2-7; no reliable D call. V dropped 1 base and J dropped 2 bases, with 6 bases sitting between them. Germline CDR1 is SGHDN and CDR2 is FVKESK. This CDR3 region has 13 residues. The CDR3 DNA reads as TGTGCCAGCAGCCAAGTCAACGCCTACGAGCAGTACTTC. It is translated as CASSQVNAYEQYF.

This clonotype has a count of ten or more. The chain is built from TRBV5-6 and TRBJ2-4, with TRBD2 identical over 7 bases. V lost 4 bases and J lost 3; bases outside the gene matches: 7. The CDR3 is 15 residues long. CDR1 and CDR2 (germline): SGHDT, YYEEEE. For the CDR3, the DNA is TGTGCCAGCAGCCGCAGGGAGGGAGGCAAAAACATTCAGTACTTC. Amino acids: CASSRREGGKNIQYF.

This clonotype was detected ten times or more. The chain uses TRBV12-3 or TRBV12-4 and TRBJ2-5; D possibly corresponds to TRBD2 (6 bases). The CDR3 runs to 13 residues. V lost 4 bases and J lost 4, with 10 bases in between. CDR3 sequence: CASSYRELETQYF. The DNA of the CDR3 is TGTGCCAGCAGTTACCGGGAGTTAGAGACCCAGTACTTC.

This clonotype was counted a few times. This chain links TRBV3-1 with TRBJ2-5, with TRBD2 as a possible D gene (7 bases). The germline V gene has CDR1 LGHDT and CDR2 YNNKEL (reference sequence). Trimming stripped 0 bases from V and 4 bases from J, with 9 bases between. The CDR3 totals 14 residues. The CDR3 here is CASSQEGGPETQYF. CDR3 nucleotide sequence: TGTGCCAGCAGCCAAGAGGGGGGGCCAGAGACCCAGTACTTC.